Below are 8 T cell receptor beta chains sequenced from a single sample in a study of shared clonotypes between healthy human individuals. Using immunoSEQ multiplex PCR, the repertoire was profiled, and TCRdb retains in-frame clones only, with some absent. The sample carries about 1.1 million clones, 70% to 80% recorded once. Source material: memory CD4+ T cells from PBMCs. As for subset: CD45RA-negative fraction. The receptor set was obtained from a man between 18 and 29 years old in good health. Some clones in this sample may be carry-over from other donors' samples.

The chain has TRBV7-9 and TRBJ2-3; 11 bases are a match to TRBD1. Germline trimming cut 5 bases from V and 3 bases from J; bases unmatched to any gene: 7. This CDR3 has 16 amino acids. The germline V gene has CDR1 SEHNR and CDR2 FQNEAQ (reference sequence). The CDR3 is CASSPPDRGRTDTQYF. CDR3 sequence (DNA): TGTGCCAGCAGCCCACCGGACAGGGGGCGTACAGATACGCAGTATTTT.

The chain uses TRBV7-3 and TRBJ2-3; D could derive from TRBD1 or TRBD2 (6 bases each). This CDR3 is built from 16 residues. Germline V gene lookup returns CDR1 SGHTA and CDR2 FQGTGA. Trimming removed 1 base at V and 4 bases at J, with 15 bases between. CDR3 loop: CASSLMSWGAADTQYF. In DNA form, the CDR3 reads TGTGCCAGCAGCTTAATGAGTTGGGGGGCGGCAGATACGCAGTATTTT.

J is TRBJ2-5 and V is TRBV27, with D unclear. V lost 3 bases to trimming and J lost 3 bases, with 2 bases between them. Germline V gene lookup returns CDR1 MNHEY and CDR2 SMNVEV (reference sequence). The CDR3 is made up of 11 amino acids. CDR3 nucleotide sequence: TGTGCCAGCAGTTTCAAAGAGACCCAGTACTTC. It translates to CASSFKETQYF.

The V call is TRBV28, the J call TRBJ1-5; 9 bases align to TRBD1. The V segment lost 7 bases and the J segment 1 base; nucleotides outside the gene matches: 11. The CDR3 covers 17 residues. Germline assignment: CDR1 MDHEN and CDR2 SYDVKM. CDR3 sequence: CASIWGTGMWSNQPQHF. In DNA, the CDR3 is TGTGCCAGCATCTGGGGGACAGGGATGTGGAGCAATCAGCCCCAGCATTTT.

This clone was found once. Germline is not matched at one junction end, which may reflect a read error. Different DNA sequences within this sample yield the same CDR3. The chain employs TRBV30 and TRBJ1-2; possibly TRBD1 for D (6 bases). The germline V gene encodes CDR1 GTSNPN and CDR2 SVGIG (reference sequence). CDR3 length: 16 residues. CDR3 coding DNA: TGCGCCTGGAGTGTCAACCCTCAGGGGACTCACTATGGCTACACCTTC. Protein: CAWSVNPQGTHYGYTF. The full variable domain, rest sourced from reference TRBV30 and TRBJ1-2, is SQTIHQWPATLVQPVGSPLSLECTVEGTSNPNLYWYRQAAGRGLQLLFYSVGIGQISSEVPQNLSASRPQDRQFILSSKKLLLSDSGFYLCAWSVNPQGTHYGYTFGSGTRLTVV.

This clone showed up just a few times. This chain connects TRBV5-5 to TRBJ1-2, with no clear D. The CDR3 runs 13 residues. V was clipped by 0 bases and J by 9 bases, with 12 bases between them. Germline CDR1 reads SGHKS; CDR2 reads YYEKEE (reference sequence). The CDR3 is CASSLADTPRYTF. The CDR3 region has the DNA TGTGCCAGCAGCTTGGCCGACACGCCGCGCTACACCTTC.

In its sample, this clone was seen once. The chain couples TRBV29-1 to TRBJ2-5, with 10 bases lining up with TRBD2. The junction had 5 bases not matched to a gene; V was cut back by 3 bases and J by 7 bases. The CDR3 totals 13 residues. CDR1 and CDR2 (germline): SQVTM, ANQGSEA. In DNA form, the CDR3 reads TGCAGCGTTGAGAGCGGGAGGGGTCGGACCCAGTACTTC. Its protein product is CSVESGRGRTQYF.

The V gene is TRBV29-1, the J gene TRBJ2-5; D is perhaps TRBD2 (6 bases). The V end lost 6 bases, the J end lost 5 bases, and 13 bases lay between the germline ends. Germline assignment: CDR1 SQVTM and CDR2 ANQGSEA. This CDR3 region has 12 residues. CDR3 in DNA: TGCAGCGTCTCAGATGGGAGGGAGACCCAGTACTTC. Encoded protein: CSVSDGRETQYF.